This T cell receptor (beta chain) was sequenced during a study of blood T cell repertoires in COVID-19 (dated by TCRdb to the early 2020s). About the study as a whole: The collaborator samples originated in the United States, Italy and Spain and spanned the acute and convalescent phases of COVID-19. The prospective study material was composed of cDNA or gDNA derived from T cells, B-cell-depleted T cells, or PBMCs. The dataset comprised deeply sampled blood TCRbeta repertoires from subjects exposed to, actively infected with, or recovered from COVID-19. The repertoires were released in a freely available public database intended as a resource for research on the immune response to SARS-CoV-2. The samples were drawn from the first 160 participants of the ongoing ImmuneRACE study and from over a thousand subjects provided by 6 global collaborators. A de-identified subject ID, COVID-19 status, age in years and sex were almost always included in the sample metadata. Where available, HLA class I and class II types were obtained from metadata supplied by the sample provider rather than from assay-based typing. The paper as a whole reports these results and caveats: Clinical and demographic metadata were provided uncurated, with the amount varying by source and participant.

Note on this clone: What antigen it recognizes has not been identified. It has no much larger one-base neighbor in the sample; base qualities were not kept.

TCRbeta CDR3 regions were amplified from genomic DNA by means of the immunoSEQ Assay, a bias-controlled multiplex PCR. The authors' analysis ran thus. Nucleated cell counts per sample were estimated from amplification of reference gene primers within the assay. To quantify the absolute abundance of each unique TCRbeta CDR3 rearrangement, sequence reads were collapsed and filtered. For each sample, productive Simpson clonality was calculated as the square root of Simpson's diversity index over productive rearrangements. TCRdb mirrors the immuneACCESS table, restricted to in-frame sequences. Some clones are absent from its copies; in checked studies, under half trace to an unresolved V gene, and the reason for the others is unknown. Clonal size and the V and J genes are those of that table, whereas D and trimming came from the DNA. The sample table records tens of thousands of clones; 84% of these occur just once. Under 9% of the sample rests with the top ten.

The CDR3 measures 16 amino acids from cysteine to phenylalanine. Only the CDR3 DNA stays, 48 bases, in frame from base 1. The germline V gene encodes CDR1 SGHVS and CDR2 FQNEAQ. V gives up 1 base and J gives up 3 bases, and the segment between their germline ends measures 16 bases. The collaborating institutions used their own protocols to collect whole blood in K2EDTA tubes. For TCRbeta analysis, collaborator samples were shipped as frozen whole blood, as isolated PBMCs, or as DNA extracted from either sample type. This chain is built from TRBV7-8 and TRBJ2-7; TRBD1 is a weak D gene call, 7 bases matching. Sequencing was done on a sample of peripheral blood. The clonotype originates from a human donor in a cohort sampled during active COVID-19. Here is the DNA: TGTGCCAGCAGCTTAGAAGTCTGGCAGGGGGGCTACGAGCAGTACTTC. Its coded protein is CASSLEVWQGGYEQYF.